The 21 T cell receptor beta chains in this list originate from one sample, sequenced in a study of shared clonotypes between healthy human individuals. Libraries were prepared by immunoSEQ multiplex PCR; TCRdb keeps only in-frame clonotypes and omits some of them. Among approximately 510,000 clones listed, approximately 79% were seen once. Sequencing input: PBMCs. Receptors originate from a woman aged 40 to 50 in good health. Some clones in this sample may be carry-over from other donors' samples.

V and J are TRBV15 and TRBJ2-7; D is possibly TRBD2 (6 bases). Deletions cut 0 bases from V and 0 bases from J, with 9 bases between. The germline V gene encodes CDR1 LNHNV and CDR2 YYDKDF (reference sequence). CDR3 length equals 15 residues. CDR3 in amino acids: CATSRDLGSSYEQYF. The CDR3 region has the DNA TGTGCCACCAGCAGAGATCTCGGGAGCTCCTACGAGCAGTACTTC.

The chain uses TRBV7-8 and TRBJ2-3, with a tentative D call TRBD2 (6 bases). In germline, CDR1 is SGHVS, CDR2 FQNEAQ. This CDR3 has 16 amino acids. Trimming pared 4 bases from V and 0 bases from J, leaving 14 bases between. In DNA, the CDR3 is TGTGCCAGCAGCTCCGACTCTAGCGCCAGCACAGATACGCAGTATTTT. Translation: CASSSDSSASTDTQYF. The whole variable domain, remainder taken from reference TRBV7-8 and TRBJ2-3, is GAGVSQSPRYKVAKRGQDVALRCDPISGHVSLFWYQQALGQGPEFLTYFQNEAQLDKSGLPSDRFFAERPEGSVSTLKIQRTQQEDSAVYLCASSSDSSASTDTQYFGPGTRLTVL.

This rearrangement joins TRBV6-1 to TRBJ1-3; possibly TRBD1 for D (5 bases). This CDR3 has 14 amino acids. V was shortened by 3 bases and J by 9 bases, with 15 bases between the two germline ends. Germline V CDR1 and CDR2: MNHNS, SASEGT. CDR3 in amino acids: CASSDPGTGVTIYF. In nucleotides, the CDR3 is TGTGCCAGCAGTGACCCAGGGACCGGGGTCACCATATATTTT.

With regard to this clone: A single base is all that separates this from a far larger clone, so a read error is likely. V gene TRBV6-1 combines with J gene TRBJ2-2, with D possibly being TRBD1 or TRBD2 (6 bases each). Germline-derived CDR1 and CDR2 are MNHNS and SASEGT. This CDR3 contains 15 residues. The CDR3 reads CVSTPGDTHTGELFF. The CDR3 DNA follows: TGTGTCAGCACCCCGGGGGACACTCACACCGGGGAGCTGTTTTTT.

The rearrangement uses TRBV2 and TRBJ2-7, with 7 bases matching TRBD1. The V gene end was trimmed by 8 bases and the J gene end by 2 bases; junction bases not matched to a gene: 12. Germline-derived CDR1 and CDR2 are SNHLY and FYNNEI. The CDR3 spans 15 residues. CDR3 in DNA: TGTGCCAGCGGGGATTCCCGGGACAGACCCTACGAGCAGTACTTC. Translating it yields CASGDSRDRPYEQYF.

The V call is TRBV28, the J call TRBJ2-1, with D perhaps matching TRBD2 (6 bases). Germline-derived CDR1 and CDR2 are MDHEN and SYDVKM. V lost 8 bases, J lost 4 bases, and 9 bases lay in between. The CDR3 extends over 12 amino acids. The CDR3 sequence is CASGSGYNEQFF. CDR3 in DNA: TGTGCCAGCGGTAGCGGATACAATGAGCAGTTCTTC.

The chain couples TRBV19 to TRBJ1-3; D possibly corresponds to TRBD1 (6 bases). V dropped 6 bases and J dropped 2 bases, with 17 bases sitting between them. CDR3 length: 16 residues. Germline CDR1 LNHDA, CDR2 SQIVND (reference sequence). The CDR3 region has the DNA TGTGCCAGTAGCCCTAGAGGGGGAGTAACTGGAAACACCATATATTTT. The encoded protein is CASSPRGGVTGNTIYF.

The chain links TRBV28 to TRBJ2-7; D uncertain. Germline assignment: CDR1 MDHEN and CDR2 SYDVKM. Trimming took off 7 bases at V and 2 bases at J, with 9 bases between the two ends. The CDR3 spans 12 residues. CDR3 protein: CASIRVPYEQYF. Written as DNA, the CDR3 is TGTGCCAGCATTAGAGTACCCTACGAGCAGTACTTC. Full variable domain (rest looked up from reference TRBV28 and TRBJ2-7): DVKVTQSSRYLVKRTGEKVFLECVQDMDHENMFWYRQDPGLGLRLIYFSYDVKMKEKGDIPEGYSVSREKKERFSLILESASTNQTSMYLCASIRVPYEQYFGPGTRLTVT.

The V gene is TRBV5-5, the J gene TRBJ2-7, with 8 bases lining up with TRBD1. The CDR3 runs to 19 residues. The germline CDR1 and CDR2 sequences are SGHKS and YYEKEE (reference sequence). The junction had 16 bases not matched to a gene; V was cut back by 0 bases and J by 2 bases. The CDR3 coding sequence is TGTGCCAGCAGCTTGGCCTATTGGACCCCGGGACAGGCGACCTACGAGCAGTACTTC. Translated: CASSLAYWTPGQATYEQYF.

This chain uses TRBV7-9 with TRBJ2-7; 8 nucleotides line up with TRBD2. The CDR3 runs 16 residues. The germline V gene encodes CDR1 SEHNR and CDR2 FQNEAQ (reference sequence). V lost 4 bases to trimming and J lost 5 bases; unmatched junction nucleotides: 13. The CDR3 region is CASSWGVGLASDEQYF. The DNA for the CDR3 is TGTGCCAGCAGCTGGGGAGTTGGACTAGCTTCCGACGAGCAGTACTTC.

The chain uses TRBV7-6 and TRBJ2-1; 7 nucleotides line up with TRBD1. Trimming cost V 5 bases and J 5 bases; bases outside gene matches: 6. The CDR3 has 14 residues. Germline assignment: CDR1 SGHVS and CDR2 FNYEAQ. The CDR3 DNA follows: TGTGCCAGCAGCCAAAGGACAGGTCACAATGAGCAGTTCTTC. Translation gives CASSQRTGHNEQFF.

The rearrangement joins TRBV28 to TRBJ2-1; D perhaps matches TRBD2 (5 bases). The V end was cut by 2 bases, the J end by 5 bases, with 16 bases between. CDR3 length: 16 amino acids. Looked up from germline, CDR1 is MDHEN and CDR2 is SYDVKM. The CDR3 reads CASSLADYYTNNEQFF. The CDR3 DNA is TGTGCCAGCAGTTTAGCCGACTACTATACCAACAATGAGCAGTTCTTC.

This clone was seen only a few times. The rearrangement uses TRBV5-6 and TRBJ1-1; TRBD1 aligns across 8 bases. Germline V CDR1 and CDR2: SGHDT, YYEEEE. Trimming at V came to 2 bases and at J to 1 base, leaving 4 bases not matched to a gene. CDR3 length: 15 residues. The CDR3 region is CASSFDRGGNTEAFF. CDR3 nucleotides: TGTGCCAGCAGCTTCGACAGGGGAGGGAACACTGAAGCTTTCTTT.

This chain uses TRBV6-1 with TRBJ1-3; D unclear. V lost 0 bases and J lost 0, with 12 bases in between. The CDR3 consists of 17 residues. Germline CDR1 is MNHNS and CDR2 is SASEGT. The CDR3 is CASSEAGLASSGNTIYF. The CDR3 DNA reads as TGTGCCAGCAGTGAAGCCGGGCTAGCCTCCTCTGGAAACACCATATATTTT.

The rearrangement uses TRBV7-3 and TRBJ2-1; D assignment may be TRBD1 or TRBD2 (6 bases each). This CDR3 region has 15 residues. Germline V gene data show CDR1 as SGHTA and CDR2 as FQGTGA. The V and J ends lost 8 bases and 2 bases respectively, with 16 bases between them. CDR3 coding DNA: TGTGCCAGCCGTAGGACGGGGGCAACCTACAATGAGCAGTTCTTC. This translates into CASRRTGATYNEQFF. Using reference TRBV7-3 and TRBJ2-1 for the parts outside the CDR3, the full variable domain is GAGVSQTPSNKVTEKGKYVELRCDPISGHTALYWYRQSLGQGPEFLIYFQGTGAADDSGLPNDRFFAVRPEGSVSTLKIQRTERGDSAVYLCASRRTGATYNEQFFGPGTRLTVL.

The CDR3 is CASSYSISGRNEQFF. As DNA, the CDR3 is TGTGCCAGCAGTTACTCGATCTCGGGCCGCAATGAGCAGTTCTTC. The chain employs TRBV6-6 and TRBJ2-1; no clear D. Germline V gene lookup returns CDR1 MNHNY and CDR2 SVGAGI (reference sequence). This CDR3 contains 15 residues. The V end lost 0 bases, the J end lost 6 bases, and 12 bases lay between the germline ends.

This chain links TRBV7-2 with TRBJ2-1; D ambiguous. Germline V gene lookup returns CDR1 SGHTA and CDR2 FQGNSA. This CDR3 comprises 13 residues. V lost 2 bases and J lost 6, with 8 bases in between. The CDR3 DNA reads TGTGCCAGCAGCTTACATGGGTTCAATGAGCAGTTCTTC. As protein: CASSLHGFNEQFF.

The genes are TRBV7-8 and TRBJ2-6, with no clear D. Per germline, CDR1 SGHVS and CDR2 FQNEAQ. V was cut by 4 bases and J by 0 bases, with 7 bases left in between. The CDR3 contains 15 residues. The DNA for the CDR3 is TGTGCCAGCAGCTCGGTCTTCTCTGGGGCCAACGTCCTGACTTTC. Its protein product is CASSSVFSGANVLTF. Combining the CDR3 with reference TRBV7-8 and TRBJ2-6 gives the whole variable domain GAGVSQSPRYKVAKRGQDVALRCDPISGHVSLFWYQQALGQGPEFLTYFQNEAQLDKSGLPSDRFFAERPEGSVSTLKIQRTQQEDSAVYLCASSSVFSGANVLTFGAGSRLTVL.

The V gene is TRBV19, the J gene TRBJ1-5, with D hard to call. The CDR3 sequence is 17 residues long. The ends were cut back, 5 bases at V and 0 bases at J, with 17 bases in the middle. Germline CDR1 is LNHDA and CDR2 is SQIVND (reference sequence). CDR3 coding DNA: TGTGCCAGTAGTGGACTTTTTGGGAGAAATAGCAATCAGCCCCAGCATTTT. It translates to CASSGLFGRNSNQPQHF. The complete variable domain, with remaining parts taken from reference TRBV19 and TRBJ1-5, reads DGGITQSPKYLFRKEGQNVTLSCEQNLNHDAMYWYRQDPGQGLRLIYYSQIVNDFQKGDIAEGYSVSREKKESFPLTVTSAQKNPTAFYLCASSGLFGRNSNQPQHFGDGTRLSIL.

This chain links TRBV30 with TRBJ2-1, with 13 nucleotides matching TRBD2. Germline V gene sequence: CDR1 GTSNPN, CDR2 SVGIG (reference sequence). V shed 1 base and J 5 bases; nucleotides not matched to a gene: 2. This CDR3 region has 15 residues. In DNA form, the CDR3 reads TGTGCCTGGAGTGAAGGACTAGCGGGAGACAATGAGCAGTTCTTC. Amino acids: CAWSEGLAGDNEQFF.

The V gene is TRBV7-5, the J gene TRBJ2-1; no DNA check was done on the table's D call, TRBD2. TRBV7-5 is marked as a pseudogene. The CDR3 is made up of 16 amino acids. The DNA of the CDR3 is TGTGCCAGAAGCTTAGTTAAAGCGGGGGGTTACAATGAGCAGTTCTTC. Translation: CARSLVKAGGYNEQFF.